The source of this TCR beta chain is a study of CD8 T cells in Susac syndrome. RNA in amounts of about 0.45 to 1 ug was reverse transcribed with random hexamers. The authors amplified TCR beta CDR3 across 54 Vbeta and 13 Jbeta using immunoSEQ multiplex PCR. TCRdb re-derived calls from the immunoSEQ multiplex PCR reads in MiXCR, one entry per CDR3 protein. The table includes some 200,000 distinct CDR3 sequences, more than 90% detected once. TCR beta sequencing was performed on blood CD8+ and CD4+ T cells. Stable or active relapsing-remitting multiple sclerosis, untreated and meeting revised McDonald criteria, defined the controls. This CDR3 has 15 residues. Trimming stripped 7 bases from V and 0 bases from J, with 13 bases between.

Sample: CD4+ T cells from PBMCs. The genes are TRBV12-3 or TRBV12-4 and TRBJ2-4; possibly TRBD2 for D (7 bases). The receptor was isolated from a human donor with multiple sclerosis. Written as DNA, the CDR3 is TGTGCCAGCACTGGAAGGGGGGGAGCCAAAAACATTCAGTACTTC. It translates to CASTGRGGAKNIQYF.